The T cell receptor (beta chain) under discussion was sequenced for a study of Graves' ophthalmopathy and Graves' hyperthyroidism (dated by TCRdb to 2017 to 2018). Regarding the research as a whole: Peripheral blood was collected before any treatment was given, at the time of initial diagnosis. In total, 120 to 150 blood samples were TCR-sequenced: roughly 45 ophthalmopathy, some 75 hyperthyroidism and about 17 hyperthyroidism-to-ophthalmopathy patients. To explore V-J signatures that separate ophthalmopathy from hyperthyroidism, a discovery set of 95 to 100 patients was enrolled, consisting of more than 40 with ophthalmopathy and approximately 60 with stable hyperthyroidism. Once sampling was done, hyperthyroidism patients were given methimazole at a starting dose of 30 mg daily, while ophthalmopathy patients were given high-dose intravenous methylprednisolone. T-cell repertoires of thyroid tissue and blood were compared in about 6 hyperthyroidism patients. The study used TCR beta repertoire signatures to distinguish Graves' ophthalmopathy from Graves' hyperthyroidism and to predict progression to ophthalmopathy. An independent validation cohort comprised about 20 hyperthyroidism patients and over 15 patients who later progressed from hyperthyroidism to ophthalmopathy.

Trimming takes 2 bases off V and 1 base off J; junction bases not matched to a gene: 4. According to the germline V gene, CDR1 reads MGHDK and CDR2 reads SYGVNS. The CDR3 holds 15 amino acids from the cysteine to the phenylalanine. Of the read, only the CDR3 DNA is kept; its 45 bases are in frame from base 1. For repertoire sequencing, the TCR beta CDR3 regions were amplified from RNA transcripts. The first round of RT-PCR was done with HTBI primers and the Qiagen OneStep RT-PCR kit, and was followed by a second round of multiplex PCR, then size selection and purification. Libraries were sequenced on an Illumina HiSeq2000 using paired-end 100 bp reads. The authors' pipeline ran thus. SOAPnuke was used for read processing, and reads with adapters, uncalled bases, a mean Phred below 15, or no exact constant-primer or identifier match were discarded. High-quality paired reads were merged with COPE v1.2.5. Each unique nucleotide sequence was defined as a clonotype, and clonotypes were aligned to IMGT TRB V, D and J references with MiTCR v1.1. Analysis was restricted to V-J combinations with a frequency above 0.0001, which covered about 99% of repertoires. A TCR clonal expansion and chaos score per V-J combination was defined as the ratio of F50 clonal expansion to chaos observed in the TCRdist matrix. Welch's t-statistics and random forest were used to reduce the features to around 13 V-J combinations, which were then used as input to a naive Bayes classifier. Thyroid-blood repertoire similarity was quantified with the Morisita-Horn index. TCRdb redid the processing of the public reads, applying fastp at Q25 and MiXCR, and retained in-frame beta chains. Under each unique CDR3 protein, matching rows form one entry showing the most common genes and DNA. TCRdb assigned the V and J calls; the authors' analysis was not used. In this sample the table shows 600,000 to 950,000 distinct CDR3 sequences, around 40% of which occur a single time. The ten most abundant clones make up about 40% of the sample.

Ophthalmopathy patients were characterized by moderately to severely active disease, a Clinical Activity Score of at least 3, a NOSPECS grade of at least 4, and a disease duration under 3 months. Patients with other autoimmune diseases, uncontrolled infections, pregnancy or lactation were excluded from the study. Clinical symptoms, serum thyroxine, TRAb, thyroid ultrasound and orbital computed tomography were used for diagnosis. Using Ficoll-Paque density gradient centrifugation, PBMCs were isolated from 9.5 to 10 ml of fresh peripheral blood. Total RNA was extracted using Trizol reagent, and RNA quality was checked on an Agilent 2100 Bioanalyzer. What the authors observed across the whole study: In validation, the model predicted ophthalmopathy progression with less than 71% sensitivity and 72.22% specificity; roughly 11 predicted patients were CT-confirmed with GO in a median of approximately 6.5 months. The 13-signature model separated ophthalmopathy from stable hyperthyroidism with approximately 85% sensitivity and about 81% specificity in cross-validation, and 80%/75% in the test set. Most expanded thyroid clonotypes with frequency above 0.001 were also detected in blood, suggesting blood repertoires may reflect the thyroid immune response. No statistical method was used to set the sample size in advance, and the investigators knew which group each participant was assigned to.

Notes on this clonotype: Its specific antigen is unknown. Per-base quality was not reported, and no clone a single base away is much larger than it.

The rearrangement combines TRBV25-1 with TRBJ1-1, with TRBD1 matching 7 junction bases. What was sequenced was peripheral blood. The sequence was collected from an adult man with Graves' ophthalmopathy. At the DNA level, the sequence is TGTGCCAGCAGTGAAAGGGGGCTTTCGAACACTGAAGCTTTCTTT. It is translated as CASSERGLSNTEAFF.